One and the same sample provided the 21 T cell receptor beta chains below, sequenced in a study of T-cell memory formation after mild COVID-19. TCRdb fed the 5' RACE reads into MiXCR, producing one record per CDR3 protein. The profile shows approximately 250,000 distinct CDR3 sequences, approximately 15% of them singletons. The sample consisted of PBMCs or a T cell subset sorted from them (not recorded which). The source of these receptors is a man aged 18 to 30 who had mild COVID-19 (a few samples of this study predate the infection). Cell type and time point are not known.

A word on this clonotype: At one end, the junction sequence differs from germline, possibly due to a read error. CDR3 sequence: CAIRESGDFYGYTF. CDR3 DNA: TGTGCCATCAGGGAGTCCGGGGACTTCTATGGCTACACCTTC. This chain joins TRBV10-3 and TRBJ1-2, with D perhaps matching TRBD1 (5 bases). The CDR3 is 14 residues long. Per germline, CDR1 ENHRY and CDR2 SYGVKD.

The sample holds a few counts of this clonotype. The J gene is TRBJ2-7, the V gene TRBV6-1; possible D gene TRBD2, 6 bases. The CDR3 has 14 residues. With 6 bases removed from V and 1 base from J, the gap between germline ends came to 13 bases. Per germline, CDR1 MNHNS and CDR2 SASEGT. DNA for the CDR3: TGTGCCAGCAGAAGGGAGGAGGGATCCTACGAGCAGTACTTC. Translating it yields CASRREEGSYEQYF.

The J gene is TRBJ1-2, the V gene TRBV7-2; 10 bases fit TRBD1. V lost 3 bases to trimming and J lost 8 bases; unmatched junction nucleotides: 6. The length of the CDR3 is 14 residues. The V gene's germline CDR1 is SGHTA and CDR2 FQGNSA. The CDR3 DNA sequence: TGTGCCAGCAGCTTGAACCGGGACAGGGGCGGCTACACCTTC. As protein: CASSLNRDRGGYTF. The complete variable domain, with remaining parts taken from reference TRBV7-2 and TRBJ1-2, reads GAGVSQSPSNKVTEKGKDVELRCDPISGHTALYWYRQSLGQGLEFLIYFQGNSAPDKSGLPSDRFSAERTGGSVSTLTIQRTQQEDSAVYLCASSLNRDRGGYTFGSGTRLTVV.

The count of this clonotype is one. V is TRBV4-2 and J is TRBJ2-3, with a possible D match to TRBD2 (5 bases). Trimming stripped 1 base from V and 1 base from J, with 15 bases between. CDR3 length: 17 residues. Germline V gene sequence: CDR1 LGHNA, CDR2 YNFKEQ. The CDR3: CASSQVSSSLGTDTQYF. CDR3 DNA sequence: TGTGCCAGCAGCCAAGTATCTTCTAGCTTGGGCACAGATACGCAGTATTTT.

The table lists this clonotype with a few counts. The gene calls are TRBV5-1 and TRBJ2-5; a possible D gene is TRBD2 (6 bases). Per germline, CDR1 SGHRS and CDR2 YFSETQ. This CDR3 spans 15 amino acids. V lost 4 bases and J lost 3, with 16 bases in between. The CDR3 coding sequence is TGCGCCAGCAGCAGAACTCCGACTAGTGAAGAGACCCAGTACTTC. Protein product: CASSRTPTSEETQYF.

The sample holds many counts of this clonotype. This CDR3 reads CASSRDRAGYEQYF. Here the CDR3 DNA reads TGTGCCAGCAGCCGGGACAGGGCAGGCTACGAGCAGTACTTC. This rearrangement joins TRBV7-2 to TRBJ2-7; 9 bases fit TRBD1. Germline V CDR1 and CDR2: SGHTA, FQGNSA. CDR3 size: 14 residues. V lost 5 bases, J lost 3 bases, and 5 bases stayed unmatched.

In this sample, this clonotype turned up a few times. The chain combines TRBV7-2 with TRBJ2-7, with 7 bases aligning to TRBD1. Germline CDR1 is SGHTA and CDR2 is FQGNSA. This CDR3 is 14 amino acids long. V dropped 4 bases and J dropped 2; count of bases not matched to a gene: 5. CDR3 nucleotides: TGTGCCAGCAGCTCGTCCGGGACAGCCTACGAGCAGTACTTC. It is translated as CASSSSGTAYEQYF.

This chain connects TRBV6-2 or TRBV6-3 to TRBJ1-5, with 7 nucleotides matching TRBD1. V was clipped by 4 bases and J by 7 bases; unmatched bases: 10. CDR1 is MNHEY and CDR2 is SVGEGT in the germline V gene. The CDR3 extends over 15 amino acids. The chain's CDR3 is CASSFYTGAGQPQHF. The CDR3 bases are TGTGCCAGCAGTTTTTACACAGGGGCGGGACAGCCCCAGCATTTT.

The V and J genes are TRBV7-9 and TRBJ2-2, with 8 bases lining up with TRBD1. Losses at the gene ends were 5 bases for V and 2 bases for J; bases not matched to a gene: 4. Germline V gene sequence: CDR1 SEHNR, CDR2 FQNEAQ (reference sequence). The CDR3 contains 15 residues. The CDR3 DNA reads TGTGCCAGCAGCGTAGGACAGGGAAACACCGGGGAGCTGTTTTTT. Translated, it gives CASSVGQGNTGELFF. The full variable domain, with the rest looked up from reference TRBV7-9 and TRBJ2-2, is DTGVSQNPRHKITKRGQNVTFRCDPISEHNRLYWYRQTLGQGPEFLTYFQNEAQLEKSRLLSDRFSAERPKGSFSTLEIQRTEQGDSAMYLCASSVGQGNTGELFFGEGSRLTVL.

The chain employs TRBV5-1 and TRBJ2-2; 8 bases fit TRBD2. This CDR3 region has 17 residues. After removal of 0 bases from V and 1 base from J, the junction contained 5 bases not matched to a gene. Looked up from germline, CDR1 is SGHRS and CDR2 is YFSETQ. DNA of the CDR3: TGCGCCAGCAGCTTGGGAGTTCTAGCGGGGAACACCGGGGAGCTGTTTTTT. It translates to CASSLGVLAGNTGELFF.

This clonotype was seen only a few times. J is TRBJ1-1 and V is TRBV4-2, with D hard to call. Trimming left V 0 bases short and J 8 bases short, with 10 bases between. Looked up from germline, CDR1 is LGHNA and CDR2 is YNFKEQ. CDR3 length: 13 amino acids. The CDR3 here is CASSQDPRIEAFF. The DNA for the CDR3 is TGTGCCAGCAGCCAAGATCCGCGGATCGAAGCTTTCTTT.

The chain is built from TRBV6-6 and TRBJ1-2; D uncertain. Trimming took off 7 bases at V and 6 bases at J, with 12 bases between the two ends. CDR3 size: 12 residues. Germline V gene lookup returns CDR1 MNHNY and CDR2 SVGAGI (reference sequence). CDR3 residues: CASTSQGHGYTF. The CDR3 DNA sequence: TGTGCCAGCACCTCTCAAGGTCATGGCTACACCTTC.

CDR3 sequence (DNA): TGCAGTGCTAGGGGGGGAGCGGCTGCCTACGAGCAGTACGTC. Encoded protein: CSARGGAAAYEQYV. The chain is built from TRBV20-1 and TRBJ2-7; TRBD2 is a possible D gene (6 bases). With 3 bases removed from V and 2 bases from J, the gap between germline ends came to 14 bases. Germline V gene sequence: CDR1 DFQATT, CDR2 SNEGSKA (reference sequence). The CDR3 consists of 14 residues.

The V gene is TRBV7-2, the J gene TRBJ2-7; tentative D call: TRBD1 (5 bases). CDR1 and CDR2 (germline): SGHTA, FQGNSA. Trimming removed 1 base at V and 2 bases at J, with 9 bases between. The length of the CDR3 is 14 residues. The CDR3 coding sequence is TGTGCCAGCAGCTTAGACGCCAGGGCCTACGAGCAGTACTTC. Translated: CASSLDARAYEQYF.

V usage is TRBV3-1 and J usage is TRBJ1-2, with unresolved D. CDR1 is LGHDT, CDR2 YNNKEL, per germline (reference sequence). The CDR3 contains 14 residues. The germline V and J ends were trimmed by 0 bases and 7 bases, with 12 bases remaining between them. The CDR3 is CASSQDNTAIGYTF. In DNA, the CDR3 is TGTGCCAGCAGCCAAGATAACACTGCAATTGGCTACACCTTC.

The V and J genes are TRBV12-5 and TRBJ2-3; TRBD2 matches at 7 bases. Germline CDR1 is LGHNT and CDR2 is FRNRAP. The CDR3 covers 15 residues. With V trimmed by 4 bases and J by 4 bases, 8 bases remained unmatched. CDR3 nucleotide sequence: TGTGCTAGTGGTTCTGACTCGGGACTACCAGATACGCAGTATTTT. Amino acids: CASGSDSGLPDTQYF. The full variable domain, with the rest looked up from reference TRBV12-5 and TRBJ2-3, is DARVTQTPRHKVTEMGQEVTMRCQPILGHNTVFWYRQTMMQGLELLAYFRNRAPLDDSGMPKDRFSAEMPDATLATLKIQPSEPRDSAVYFCASGSDSGLPDTQYFGPGTRLTVL.

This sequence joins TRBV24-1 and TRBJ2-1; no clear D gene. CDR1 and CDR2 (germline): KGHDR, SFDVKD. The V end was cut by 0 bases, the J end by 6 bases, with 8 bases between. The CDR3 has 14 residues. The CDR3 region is CATSDLLGGNEQFF. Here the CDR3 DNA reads TGTGCCACCAGTGATTTGCTGGGCGGCAATGAGCAGTTCTTC.

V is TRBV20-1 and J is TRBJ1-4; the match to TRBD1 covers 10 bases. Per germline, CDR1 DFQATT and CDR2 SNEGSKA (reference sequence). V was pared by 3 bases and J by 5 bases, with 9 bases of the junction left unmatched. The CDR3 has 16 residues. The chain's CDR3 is CSASVPPGQGNEKLFF. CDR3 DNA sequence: TGCAGTGCTAGCGTTCCCCCGGGACAGGGGAATGAAAAACTGTTTTTT.

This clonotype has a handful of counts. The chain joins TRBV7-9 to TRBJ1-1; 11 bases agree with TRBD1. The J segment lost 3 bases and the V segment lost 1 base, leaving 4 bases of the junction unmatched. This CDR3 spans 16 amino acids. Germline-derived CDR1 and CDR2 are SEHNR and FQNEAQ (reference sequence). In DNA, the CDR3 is TGTGCCAGCAGCTTAGGCGGGACAGGGGGGTACACTGAAGCTTTCTTT. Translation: CASSLGGTGGYTEAFF.

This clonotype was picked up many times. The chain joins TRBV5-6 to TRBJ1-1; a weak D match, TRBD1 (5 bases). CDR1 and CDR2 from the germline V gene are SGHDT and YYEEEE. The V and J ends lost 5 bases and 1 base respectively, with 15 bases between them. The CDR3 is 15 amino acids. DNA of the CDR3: TGTGCCAGCAGTAGCCCCGGGACGGAGAACACTGAAGCTTTCTTT. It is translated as CASSSPGTENTEAFF.

CDR3 region: CAIHEEQGVVCRSNQPQHF. CDR3 in DNA: TGTGCCATTCACGAGGAACAGGGGGTGGTCTGTAGGAGCAATCAGCCCCAGCATTTT. This rearrangement joins TRBV27 to TRBJ1-5; 8 bases are shared with TRBD1. The CDR3 consists of 19 residues. The trim removed 10 bases at V and 1 base at J, leaving 21 bases unmatched. Germline V CDR1 and CDR2: MNHEY, SMNVEV (reference sequence).